The sample holds a few counts of the clone carrying this T cell receptor (beta chain). The antigen is unknown. TCRdb keeps only in-frame clones here, not all; method: immunoSEQ multiplex PCR. The sample records more than 100,000 clones, 80% to 90% being singletons. This record belongs to a study of T cells in localized non-small cell lung cancer. Whole-study findings and limits: The study detected a median approximately 55 of the top 100 tumor clones in adjacent lung. Multi-region tumor sequencing was not done, so intratumor heterogeneity could not be excluded.

V gave up 5 bases and J gave up 7 bases, with 20 bases separating them. This CDR3 is 15 amino acids long. Germline V lookup: CDR1 SGHNT, CDR2 YENEEA. This sequence joins TRBV11-3 and TRBJ2-5, with D maybe TRBD1 (5 bases). Material: peripheral blood, obtained before any cancer treatment. The receptor was derived from a female donor of 60 years or more with stage I lung adenocarcinoma. In nucleotides, the CDR3 is TGTGCCAGCAGCCACGATGGGTCAGGGTCGGGGACCCAGTACTTC. Protein product: CASSHDGSGSGTQYF.